This entry concerns a single T cell receptor beta chain. The conserved phenylalanine or tryptophan normally closing the CDR3 is absent here, so this likely arose from a read error. Starting from roughly 0.5 ug of total RNA, TCR beta cDNA was produced with a primer in the constant region. Libraries of TCR beta came from three nested multiplex PCR rounds with slightly modified ARM-PCR. TCRdb itself ran the multiplex PCR reads through MiXCR, one entry per CDR3 protein. The sample carries approximately 330,000 distinct CDR3 sequences, roughly 61% recorded once. Blood RNA came from unsorted whole blood; germline DNA was also extracted. The data are from a study of tumor-infiltrating lymphocytes in primary liver carcinoma. This clonotype was sampled from a man aged 35 to 55 with primary liver carcinoma and hepatitis B virus infection. What was sequenced was peripheral blood.

CDR3 in amino acids: CASSYSGSGTRKTQYL. CDR3 nucleotide sequence: TGTGCCAGCAGTTACTCCGGCAGCGGGACTCGAAAGACCCAGTACCTC. The chain recombines TRBV6-6 with TRBJ2-5, with 7 bases aligning to TRBD2. In germline, CDR1 is MNHNY, CDR2 SVGAGI (reference sequence). The CDR3 has 16 amino acids. V lost 0 bases to trimming and J lost 6 bases; unmatched junction nucleotides: 10.